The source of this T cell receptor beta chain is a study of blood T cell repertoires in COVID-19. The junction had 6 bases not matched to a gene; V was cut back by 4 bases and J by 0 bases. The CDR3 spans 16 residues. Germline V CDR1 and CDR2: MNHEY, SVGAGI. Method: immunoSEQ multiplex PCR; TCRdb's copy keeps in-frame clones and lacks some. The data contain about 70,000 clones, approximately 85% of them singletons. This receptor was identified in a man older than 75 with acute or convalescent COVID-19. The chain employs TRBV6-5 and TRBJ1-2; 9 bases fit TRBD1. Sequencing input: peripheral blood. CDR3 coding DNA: TGTGCCAGCAGTTTCGGGACAGGGTGGACTAACTATGGCTACACCTTC. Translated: CASSFGTGWTNYGYTF.